This T cell receptor (beta chain) was captured in a study of beta chain features in type 1 diabetes. The study, taken as a whole, reports: Type 1 diabetes patients had TCRB CDR3s that were shorter (moderately but significantly so) in all four CD4+ subsets. Among patients, naive, central memory and Treg TCRB repertoires appeared more similar than among healthy donors. Junctions at VDJ sites from type 1 diabetes patients had fewer insertions and more deletions.

Every bit of the isolated RNA underwent reverse transcription, so sequencing read expressed TCRB transcripts. The method was immunoSEQ multiplex PCR; TCRdb's version includes in-frame clones alone and lacks a portion of them. The sample consists of under 950,000 clones, roughly 17% of them appearing once. In its sample, this clone was seen a few times. Its target is not known. Trimming removed 6 bases from V and 2 bases from J; junction bases left unmatched: 4. Germline CDR1 MNHEY, CDR2 SVGAGI. There are 13 residues in the CDR3. The specimen sequenced was naive CD4+ T cells from blood. The gene calls are TRBV6-5 and TRBJ2-7; 7 bases are shared with TRBD1. This TCR derives from a woman aged 18-35 years in good health. The CDR3 reads CASRQDRTYEQYF. The CDR3 DNA sequence: TGTGCCAGCAGGCAGGACAGGACCTACGAGCAGTACTTC.